This T cell receptor (beta chain) was obtained from a study of radiation and T cells in renal cell carcinoma. The study, taken as a whole, reports: From baseline, blood top tumor clonotypes peaked at 2 weeks post-radiation.

The time point denotes: baseline pretreatment blood. Sample treatment: 15 Gy SBRT to primary tumor, nephrectomy 4 weeks later. After SBRT, blood was collected at 2 and 4 weeks, plus baseline. This renal cell carcinoma was of the clear cell type. To note about this clone: Its antigen is not known.

CDR3 length: 15 amino acids. V was pared by 3 bases and J by 6 bases, with 7 bases of the junction left unmatched. Germline CDR1 SGHDN, CDR2 FVKESK. Sequencing used immunoSEQ multiplex PCR; TCRdb keeps in-frame clones, though not all of them. The table includes 50,000 to 75,000 clones, around 80% detected once. The J gene is TRBJ2-2, the V gene TRBV14, with TRBD2 matching over 7 bases. This clonotype originated in a man aged 55-75 years with renal cell carcinoma. Sequencing was performed on blood, taken from a patient whose treatment included radiotherapy and nephrectomy. The CDR3 loop reads CASSQREGLPGELFF. The CDR3 bases are TGTGCCAGCAGCCAGAGGGAGGGCCTCCCCGGGGAGCTGTTTTTT. The full variable domain, with the rest looked up from reference TRBV14 and TRBJ2-2, is EAGVTQFPSHSVIEKGQTVTLRCDPISGHDNLYWYRRVMGKEIKFLLHFVKESKQDESGMPNNRFLAERTGGTYSTLKVQPAELEDSGVYFCASSQREGLPGELFFGEGSRLTVL.